The entry that follows covers one T cell receptor beta chain sequence. Its antigen remains unknown. Profiling relied on immunoSEQ multiplex PCR, and the TCRdb table lists in-frame clones only, not all of them. The sample carries fewer than 150,000 clones, 88% recorded once. The sample belongs to a study of cytomegalovirus exposure and HLA in healthy donors. With 0 bases removed from V and 0 bases from J, the gap between germline ends came to 6 bases. Germline lookup yields CDR1 MNHNS and CDR2 SASEGT. This CDR3 region has 15 residues. General study results and limits: In the 130 or so validation repertoires, around 95% of cluster scores exceeded 0, per a later analysis. According to the study, 160 or so TCR beta chains were cytomegalovirus-associated. In vitro checks showed that a few CMV-associated chains really do target CMV antigens.

The sequenced sample was PBMCs. The chain joins TRBV6-1 to TRBJ1-3, with D possibly TRBD1 on 6 matching bases. The receptor comes from a man aged 25 to 40 in good health and CMV-seronegative. CDR3 amino acids: CASSEAGHSGNTIYF. The CDR3 DNA is TGTGCCAGCAGTGAAGCGGGACACTCTGGAAACACCATATATTTT.